Reported below is one T cell receptor (beta chain). No antigen is known for it. The V segment lost 2 bases and the J segment 4 bases; nucleotides outside the gene matches: 6. There are 16 residues in the CDR3. Per germline, CDR1 LNHNV and CDR2 YYDKDF (reference sequence). Regarding treatment: about 20 received Ad26.COV2.S at low or high dose, single or two shots; about 5 received placebo; per-sample allocation not given. Specimens were obtained on day 63 following the first vaccine or placebo injection. Repertoires were generated with immunoSEQ multiplex PCR, while TCRdb's copy carries only in-frame clones and drops some. The data show 500,000 or so clones, 75% to 90% seen once. This record belongs to a study of Ad26.COV2.S vaccination and SARS-CoV-2 variants. Study-wide results and limits: Comparable non-spike TCR breadth was observed in vaccine and placebo recipients. The authors reported substantial breadth in spike-specific CD8+ and CD4+ T cell responses after vaccination.

The genes are TRBV15 and TRBJ2-2; 8 nucleotides agree with TRBD2. This clonotype was obtained from a person between 18 and 60 years old who received the Ad26.COV2.S COVID-19 vaccine or a placebo. The sample here was peripheral blood, taken in a trial of Ad26.COV2.S vaccine versus placebo. This CDR3 is CATSRRGTSPTGELFF. The CDR3, as DNA: TGTGCCACCAGCAGACGAGGGACTAGTCCCACCGGGGAGCTGTTTTTT.